This T cell receptor (beta chain) was documented in a study of CD8 T cells in Susac syndrome. This CDR3 spans 14 amino acids. Germline V CDR1 and CDR2: SGHDT, YYEEEE. V shed 4 bases and J shed 5 bases, with 15 bases lying between them. Random hexamers served to reverse transcribe roughly 0.5 to 1 ug RNA. TCRdb reprocessed the immunoSEQ multiplex PCR reads via MiXCR and lists one record per CDR3 protein. Of fewer than 250,000 distinct CDR3 sequences in the sample, 80% to 95% were seen once. The T cells that were sequenced for TCR beta were CD8+ and CD4+ cells from blood. The chain has TRBV5-6 and TRBJ2-5, with TRBD2 as a possible D gene (6 bases). This receptor was taken from a human donor with multiple sclerosis. Sequencing input: CD8+ T cells from PBMCs. For the CDR3, the DNA is TGTGCCAGCAGCCTCGGGGACTCAGTGGAGACCCAGTACTTC. Translated, it gives CASSLGDSVETQYF.